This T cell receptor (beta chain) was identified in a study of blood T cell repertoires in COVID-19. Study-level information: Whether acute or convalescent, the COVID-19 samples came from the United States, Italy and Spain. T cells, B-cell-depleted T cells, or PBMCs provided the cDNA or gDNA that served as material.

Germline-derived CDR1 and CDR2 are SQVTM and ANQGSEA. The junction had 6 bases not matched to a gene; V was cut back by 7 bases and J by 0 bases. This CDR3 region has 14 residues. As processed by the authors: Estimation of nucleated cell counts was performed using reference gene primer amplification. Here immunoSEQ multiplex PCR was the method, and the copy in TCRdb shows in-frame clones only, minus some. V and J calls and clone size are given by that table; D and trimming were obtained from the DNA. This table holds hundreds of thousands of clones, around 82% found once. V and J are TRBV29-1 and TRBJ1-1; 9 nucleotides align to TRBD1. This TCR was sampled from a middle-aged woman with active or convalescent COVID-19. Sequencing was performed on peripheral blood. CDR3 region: CSATGQGLNTEAFF. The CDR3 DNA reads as TGCAGCGCTACTGGACAGGGGCTGAACACTGAAGCTTTCTTT.